This TCR beta chain was documented in a study of T cells in Graves' hyperthyroidism and ophthalmopathy. When ophthalmopathy did not progress within 18 months, Graves' hyperthyroidism was considered stable. Diagnosing involved the use of clinical symptoms, serum thyroxine and TRAb, thyroid ultrasound and orbital computed tomography. Using 9.5 to 10 ml of fresh peripheral blood, PBMCs were prepared. V dropped 4 bases and J dropped 3 bases, with 15 bases sitting between them. Germline CDR1 reads SGHTA; CDR2 reads FQGTGA. CDR3 length equals 15 residues. TCR beta CDR3 regions were amplified from RNA transcripts. HTBI primers were the set used in a first-round RT-PCR of the TCR CDR3. TCRdb reprocessed the multiplex PCR reads via MiXCR and lists one record per CDR3 protein. The sample has about 360,000 distinct CDR3 sequences, 13% seen once.

This receptor was identified in a woman between 18 and 29 years old with Graves' hyperthyroidism. The chain links TRBV7-3 to TRBJ1-1; tentatively, D is TRBD1 (6 bases). Sequenced: blood. Here the CDR3 DNA reads TGTGCCAGCAGCTCCCTAGCGGGGGGCCACACTGAAGCTTTCTTT. Its translation: CASSSLAGGHTEAFF.